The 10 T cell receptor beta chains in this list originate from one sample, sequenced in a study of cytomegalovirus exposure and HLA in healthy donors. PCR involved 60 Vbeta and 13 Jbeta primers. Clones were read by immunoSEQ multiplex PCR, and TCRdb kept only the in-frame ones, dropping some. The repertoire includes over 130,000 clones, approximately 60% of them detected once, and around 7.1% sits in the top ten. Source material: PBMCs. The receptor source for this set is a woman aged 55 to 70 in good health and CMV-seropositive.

The CDR3 here is CAWTPWTGEEQYF. As DNA, the CDR3 is TGTGCCTGGACCCCATGGACAGGGGAAGAGCAGTACTTC. V is TRBV30 and J is TRBJ2-7, with 9 bases aligning to TRBD1. This CDR3 is 13 amino acids long. J lost 7 bases, V lost 4 bases, and 8 bases had no gene match. Germline V gene lookup returns CDR1 GTSNPN and CDR2 SVGIG (reference sequence).

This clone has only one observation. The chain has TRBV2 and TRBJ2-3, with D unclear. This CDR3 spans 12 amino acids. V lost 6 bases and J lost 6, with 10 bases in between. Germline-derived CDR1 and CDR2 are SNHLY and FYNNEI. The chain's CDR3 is CASSYDKDTQYF. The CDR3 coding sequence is TGTGCCAGCAGCTATGACAAGGATACGCAGTATTTT.

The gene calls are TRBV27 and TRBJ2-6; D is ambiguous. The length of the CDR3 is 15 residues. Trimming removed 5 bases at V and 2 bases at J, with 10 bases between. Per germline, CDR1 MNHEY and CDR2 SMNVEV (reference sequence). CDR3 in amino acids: CASSPLPPGANVLTF. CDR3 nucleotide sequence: TGTGCCAGCAGTCCCCTCCCCCCTGGGGCCAACGTCCTGACTTTC. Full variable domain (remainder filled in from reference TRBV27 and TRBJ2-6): EAQVTQNPRYLITVTGKKLTVTCSQNMNHEYMSWYRQDPGLGLRQIYYSMNVEVTDKGDVPEGYKVSRKEKRNFPLILESPSPNQTSLYFCASSPLPPGANVLTFGAGSRLTVL.

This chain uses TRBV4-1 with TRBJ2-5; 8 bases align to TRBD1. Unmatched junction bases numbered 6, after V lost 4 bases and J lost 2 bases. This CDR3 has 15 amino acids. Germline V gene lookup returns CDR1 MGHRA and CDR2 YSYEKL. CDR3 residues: CASSPPGQAQETQYF. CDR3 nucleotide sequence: TGCGCCAGCAGCCCTCCGGGACAGGCACAAGAGACCCAGTACTTC.

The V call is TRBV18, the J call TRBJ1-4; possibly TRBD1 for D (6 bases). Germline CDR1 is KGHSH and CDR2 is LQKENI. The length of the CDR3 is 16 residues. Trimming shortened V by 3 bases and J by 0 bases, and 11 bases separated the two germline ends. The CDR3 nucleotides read TGTGCCAGCTCACCTCGACAGGACCCAACTAATGAAAAACTGTTTTTT. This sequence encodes CASSPRQDPTNEKLFF.

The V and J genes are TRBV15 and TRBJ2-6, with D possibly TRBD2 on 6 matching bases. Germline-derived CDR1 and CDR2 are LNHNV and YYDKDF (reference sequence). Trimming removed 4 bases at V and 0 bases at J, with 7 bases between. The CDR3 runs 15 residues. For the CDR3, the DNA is TGTGCCACCAGCACCGGGGGCTCTGGGGCCAACGTCCTGACTTTC. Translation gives CATSTGGSGANVLTF.

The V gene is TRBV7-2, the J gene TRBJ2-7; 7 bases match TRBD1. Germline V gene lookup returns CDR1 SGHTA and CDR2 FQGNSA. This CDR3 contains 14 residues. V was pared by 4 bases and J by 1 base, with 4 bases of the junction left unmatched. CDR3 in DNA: TGTGCCAGCAGCTCGCCGGGACAGTCCTACGAGCAGTACTTC. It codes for CASSSPGQSYEQYF.

CDR3 in amino acids: CASSPPTGELNTEAFF. CDR3 nucleotide sequence: TGTGCCAGCAGCCCGCCCACAGGGGAACTGAACACTGAAGCTTTCTTT. The chain carries TRBV7-9 and TRBJ1-1; 7 nucleotides agree with TRBD1. Trimming at V came to 5 bases and at J to 0 bases, leaving 9 bases not matched to a gene. The CDR3 has 16 amino acids. The V gene's germline CDR1 is SEHNR and CDR2 FQNEAQ (reference sequence). The entire variable domain, with the rest obtained from reference TRBV7-9 and TRBJ1-1, is as follows: DTGVSQNPRHKITKRGQNVTFRCDPISEHNRLYWYRQTLGQGPEFLTYFQNEAQLEKSRLLSDRFSAERPKGSFSTLEIQRTEQGDSAMYLCASSPPTGELNTEAFFGQGTRLTVV.

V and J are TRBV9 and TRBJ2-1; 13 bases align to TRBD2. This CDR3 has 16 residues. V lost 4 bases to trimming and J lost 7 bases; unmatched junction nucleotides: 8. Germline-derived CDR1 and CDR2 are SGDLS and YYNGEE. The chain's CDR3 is CASSRTSGSVGNEQFF. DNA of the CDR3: TGTGCCAGCAGCCGGACTAGCGGGAGCGTGGGGAATGAGCAGTTCTTC. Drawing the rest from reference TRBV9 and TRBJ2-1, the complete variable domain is DSGVTQTPKHLITATGQRVTLRCSPRSGDLSVYWYQQSLDQGLQFLIQYYNGEERAKGNILERFSAQQFPDLHSELNLSSLELGDSALYFCASSRTSGSVGNEQFFGPGTRLTVL.

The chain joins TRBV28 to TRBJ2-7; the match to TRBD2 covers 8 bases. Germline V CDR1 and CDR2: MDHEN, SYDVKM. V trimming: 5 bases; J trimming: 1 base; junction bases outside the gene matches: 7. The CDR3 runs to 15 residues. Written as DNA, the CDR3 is TGTGCCAGCAGTCCCAGCGGGAGCCTATCCTACGAGCAGTACTTC. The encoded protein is CASSPSGSLSYEQYF. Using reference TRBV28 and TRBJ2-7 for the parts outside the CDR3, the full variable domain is DVKVTQSSRYLVKRTGEKVFLECVQDMDHENMFWYRQDPGLGLRLIYFSYDVKMKEKGDIPEGYSVSREKKERFSLILESASTNQTSMYLCASSPSGSLSYEQYFGPGTRLTVT.